Listed here are 14 T cell receptor beta chains from one sample, sequenced in a study of shared clonotypes between healthy human individuals. Method: immunoSEQ multiplex PCR; TCRdb's copy keeps in-frame clones and lacks some. The sample records 730,000 or so clones, 60% to 80% being singletons. Specimen: memory CD4+ T cells sorted from blood. Regarding subset: CD45RA-negative fraction. The receptor set was obtained from a woman between 25 and 40 years old in good health.

A single count supports this clone. The CDR3 reads CASTRGSAETQYF. The CDR3, as DNA: TGTGCCAGCACCCGGGGAAGCGCCGAGACCCAGTACTTC. The chain uses TRBV7-2 and TRBJ2-5; tentatively, D is TRBD2 (5 bases). CDR1 and CDR2 from the germline V gene are SGHTA and FQGNSA. V was clipped by 7 bases and J by 5 bases, with 14 bases between them. This CDR3 is 13 amino acids long.

J is TRBJ2-7 and V is TRBV4-1; 12 bases map to TRBD2. V dropped 5 bases and J dropped 6; count of bases not matched to a gene: 8. Germline CDR1 and CDR2: MGHRA and YSYEKL. This CDR3 has 15 residues. The CDR3 spells CASSFRTSGTLEQYF. The DNA of the CDR3 is TGCGCCAGCAGCTTTAGGACTAGCGGGACTCTCGAGCAGTACTTC.

This chain connects TRBV7-6 to TRBJ1-5, with D unclear. The CDR3 extends over 13 amino acids. Trimming pared 5 bases from V and 5 bases from J, leaving 10 bases between. The germline V gene encodes CDR1 SGHVS and CDR2 FNYEAQ. The CDR3 DNA follows: TGTGCCAGCAGCAGAGACCTGTATCAGCCCCAGCATTTT. Translating gives CASSRDLYQPQHF.

V usage is TRBV6-5 and J usage is TRBJ2-7; 7 bases map to TRBD1. The CDR3 contains 14 residues. Unmatched junction bases numbered 9, after V lost 3 bases and J lost 7 bases. Germline V gene data show CDR1 as MNHEY and CDR2 as SVGAGI. The CDR3 DNA reads as TGTGCCAGCAGTTATAGGGGGCCCTCCTTGGAGCAGTACTTC. Protein sequence: CASSYRGPSLEQYF.

The sample holds a few counts of this clone. The chain couples TRBV5-4 to TRBJ2-5; 7 bases are a match to TRBD1. The germline gives CDR1 SGHNT, CDR2 YYREEE (reference sequence). The CDR3 length is 14 residues. The V and J ends lost 2 bases and 4 bases, in that order; junction bases with no gene match: 5. The CDR3: CASSFQGVSETQYF. The DNA for the CDR3 is TGTGCCAGCAGCTTTCAGGGGGTGTCAGAGACCCAGTACTTC.

The chain combines TRBV6-5 with TRBJ2-7; D is perhaps TRBD1 (5 bases). This CDR3 has 13 amino acids. From germline, CDR1 is MNHEY and CDR2 SVGAGI. V was cut by 2 bases and J by 3 bases, with 8 bases left in between. CDR3 protein: CASSYGAYYEQYF. In DNA form, the CDR3 reads TGTGCCAGCAGTTACGGGGCTTACTACGAGCAGTACTTC.

The chain couples TRBV10-2 to TRBJ2-7, with D possibly matching TRBD1 (5 bases). Germline CDR1 is WSHSY and CDR2 is SAAADI. Trimming left V 3 bases short and J 3 bases short, with 9 bases between. This CDR3 contains 13 residues. Here the CDR3 reads CASSDGQIYEQYF. CDR3 coding DNA: TGCGCCAGCAGTGACGGACAAATCTACGAGCAGTACTTC.

The CDR3 DNA is TGTGCCAGCAGTTCCTGGGGCGGGAAGGCAACGAATGAGCAGTTCTTC. Its protein is CASSSWGGKATNEQFF. This chain uses TRBV27 with TRBJ2-1, with D possibly TRBD2 on 6 matching bases. The CDR3 covers 16 residues. The germline V and J ends were trimmed by 4 bases and 7 bases, with 20 bases remaining between them. The germline V gene encodes CDR1 MNHEY and CDR2 SMNVEV (reference sequence).

The CDR3 protein is CASSFNTPRDTEAFF. In nucleotides, the CDR3 is TGTGCCAGCAGCTTTAACACTCCTCGGGACACTGAAGCTTTCTTT. The chain couples TRBV7-9 to TRBJ1-1, with D unclear. The germline V gene has CDR1 SEHNR and CDR2 FQNEAQ (reference sequence). The V end was cut by 3 bases, the J end by 3 bases, with 14 bases between. There are 15 residues in the CDR3.

The chain uses TRBV5-4 and TRBJ2-3; D perhaps matches TRBD1 (6 bases). Germline CDR1 SGHNT, CDR2 YYREEE (reference sequence). The CDR3 has 15 amino acids. Deletions cut 5 bases from V and 6 bases from J, with 19 bases between. The DNA for the CDR3 is TGTGCCAGCAGTCCACACCGGGACATTGGGGATACGCAGTATTTT. As protein: CASSPHRDIGDTQYF.

V and J are TRBV9 and TRBJ1-4; unclear D gene. Germline CDR1 and CDR2: SGDLS and YYNGEE. V lost 0 bases, J lost 8 bases, and 14 bases lay in between. The CDR3 contains 15 residues. CDR3 in amino acids: CASSVGGAGQEKLFF. CDR3 DNA sequence: TGTGCCAGCAGCGTAGGAGGTGCGGGCCAGGAAAAACTGTTTTTT.

V gene TRBV5-6 combines with J gene TRBJ1-2; D remains ambiguous. The germline gives CDR1 SGHDT, CDR2 YYEEEE. There are 15 residues in the CDR3. V was clipped by 4 bases and J by 4 bases, with 17 bases between them. CDR3 coding DNA: TGTGCCAGCAGCCCTGGCTTGGGGAGGACCTATGGCTACACCTTC. Residues: CASSPGLGRTYGYTF.

The chain has TRBV11-2 and TRBJ2-7; the D gene is possibly TRBD1 (5 bases). Germline CDR1 reads SGHAT; CDR2 reads FQNNGV. The length of the CDR3 is 13 residues. Trimming cost V 1 base and J 3 bases, with 7 bases left between them. The CDR3 protein is CASSLGQNYEQYF. CDR3 nucleotides: TGTGCCAGCAGCTTAGGACAGAACTACGAGCAGTACTTC.

Here the CDR3 reads CASSLDGSGLAAYNEQFF. The CDR3 DNA reads as TGTGCCAGCAGCTTGGATGGCTCGGGACTAGCGGCCTACAATGAGCAGTTCTTC. The J gene is TRBJ2-1, the V gene TRBV5-5, with TRBD2 matching over 11 bases. V lost 0 bases and J lost 2; bases outside the gene matches: 7. Germline V lookup: CDR1 SGHKS, CDR2 YYEKEE (reference sequence). The CDR3 length is 18 residues. The complete variable domain, with remaining parts taken from reference TRBV5-5 and TRBJ2-1, reads DAGVTQSPTHLIKTRGQQVTLRCSPISGHKSVSWYQQVLGQGPQFIFQYYEKEERGRGNFPDRFSARQFPNYSSELNVNALLLGDSALYLCASSLDGSGLAAYNEQFFGPGTRLTVL.